This passage covers 29 T cell receptor beta chains from one sample sequenced in a study of blood T cell repertoires in COVID-19. Sequencing was performed with immunoSEQ multiplex PCR; in TCRdb, only in-frame clones are kept and a portion is missing. The sample contains about 150,000 clones, roughly 84% of which appear only once. The material sequenced was peripheral blood. The source of these receptors is a man aged 80 or over with COVID-19, enrolled during active disease.

J is TRBJ1-1 and V is TRBV5-1; no firm D call. The V and J ends lost 4 bases and 1 base respectively, with 14 bases between them. CDR3 size: 15 residues. Looked up from germline, CDR1 is SGHRS and CDR2 is YFSETQ. CDR3 DNA: TGCGCCAGCAGCAGAGTTAGTGCGGAGAACACTGAAGCTTTCTTT. Translating it yields CASSRVSAENTEAFF.

The J gene is TRBJ2-2, the V gene TRBV11-2; maybe TRBD2 (7 bases). The CDR3 length is 15 residues. The germline V gene has CDR1 SGHAT and CDR2 FQNNGV. V lost 3 bases and J 3 bases, leaving 11 bases between the germline ends. This CDR3 reads CASSFIGGDTGELFF. Here the CDR3 DNA reads TGTGCCAGCAGCTTCATAGGGGGGGACACCGGGGAGCTGTTTTTT.

CDR3 in DNA: TGCGCCAGCCCTCGGGGGGGGCGGGCCACTGAAGCTTTCTTT. Its translation is CASPRGGRATEAFF. This chain connects TRBV23-1 to TRBJ1-1, with a tentative D call TRBD1 (6 bases). TRBV23-1 is placed among ORFs of uncertain function. The CDR3 contains 14 residues. Deletions cut 8 bases from V and 4 bases from J, with 17 bases between.

This chain links TRBV4-1 with TRBJ1-1; 11 nucleotides line up with TRBD1. In germline, CDR1 is MGHRA, CDR2 YSYEKL. Trimming at V came to 3 bases and at J to 7 bases, leaving 4 bases not matched to a gene. The CDR3 runs to 14 residues. CDR3 coding DNA: TGCGCCAGCAGCCAGTCGGGACAGGGGGTTGAAGCTTTCTTT. Translated, it gives CASSQSGQGVEAFF.

This clone was recorded only once. This sequence joins TRBV2 and TRBJ2-5; 8 bases agree with TRBD2. Trimming cost V 7 bases and J 4 bases; bases outside gene matches: 2. The CDR3 runs to 12 residues. Germline assignment: CDR1 SNHLY and CDR2 FYNNEI. The CDR3 bases are TGTGCCAGCACCGGGGGGGTAGAGACCCAGTACTTC. Translating gives CASTGGVETQYF.

The rearrangement links TRBV19 to TRBJ1-1, with unresolved D. CDR1 and CDR2 from the germline V gene are LNHDA and SQIVND (reference sequence). The ends were cut back, 8 bases at V and 1 base at J, with 8 bases in the middle. This CDR3 has 12 residues. The CDR3 DNA reads as TGTGCCAGTGCCTATTCGAACACTGAAGCTTTCTTT. Translation: CASAYSNTEAFF.

The chain employs TRBV5-5 and TRBJ2-7; D is possibly TRBD1 (6 bases). The germline gives CDR1 SGHKS, CDR2 YYEKEE (reference sequence). The CDR3 consists of 15 residues. V was trimmed by 1 base and J by 5 bases, leaving 16 bases between them. The CDR3 DNA sequence: TGTGCCAGCAGCTTGAGCAGGACAGATGGCAACGAGCAGTACTTC. Translated: CASSLSRTDGNEQYF.

The CDR3 coding sequence is TGTGCCAGCAGACCTGGGACAAACCGACCCCAAGAGACCCAGTACTTC. This codes for CASRPGTNRPQETQYF. The chain uses TRBV5-5 and TRBJ2-5; maybe TRBD1 (6 bases). Trimming stripped 5 bases from V and 1 base from J, with 18 bases between. This CDR3 has 16 amino acids. CDR1 SGHKS and CDR2 YYEKEE come from the germline V gene (reference sequence).

The V and J genes are TRBV28 and TRBJ1-2; D not resolved. Trimming took off 4 bases at V and 8 bases at J, with 8 bases between the two ends. The germline V gene has CDR1 MDHEN and CDR2 SYDVKM. The CDR3 runs 11 residues. The CDR3 spells CASSSLGGYTF. CDR3 nucleotide sequence: TGTGCCAGCAGTTCACTCGGGGGCTACACCTTC.

The gene calls are TRBV2 and TRBJ1-1; D gene unclear. CDR1 is SNHLY, CDR2 FYNNEI, per germline. V shed 2 bases and J shed 4 bases, with 11 bases lying between them. The CDR3 runs to 14 residues. Here the CDR3 reads CASSEIRIGTEAFF. The CDR3 DNA reads as TGTGCCAGCAGTGAAATCAGGATTGGCACTGAAGCTTTCTTT.

V and J are TRBV5-6 and TRBJ1-2; 7 nucleotides line up with TRBD1. The germline gives CDR1 SGHDT, CDR2 YYEEEE. J lost 3 bases, V lost 5 bases, and 13 bases had no gene match. The CDR3 extends over 16 amino acids. The CDR3 DNA follows: TGTGCCAGCAGACTTCGGGTCGAGGGGGCGTACTATGGCTACACCTTC. Amino acid sequence: CASRLRVEGAYYGYTF.

The chain recombines TRBV7-9 with TRBJ1-3, with TRBD1 identical over 7 bases. J gave up 5 bases and V 5 bases, and 3 bases lay outside the gene matches. This CDR3 has 13 residues. Germline assignment: CDR1 SEHNR and CDR2 FQNEAQ (reference sequence). CDR3 sequence: CASSPGGRNTIYF. CDR3 nucleotides: TGTGCCAGCAGCCCAGGGGGAAGAAACACCATATATTTT.

V gene TRBV27 combines with J gene TRBJ1-4; TRBD1 is a possible D gene (6 bases). Trimming cost V 5 bases and J 7 bases, with 14 bases left between them. This CDR3 spans 14 amino acids. The germline CDR1 and CDR2 sequences are MNHEY and SMNVEV (reference sequence). CDR3 bases: TGTGCCAGCAGTCTGCAGGGGTATCGTGAAAAACTGTTTTTT. This codes for CASSLQGYREKLFF.

Only one count was recorded for this clone. The V and J genes are TRBV7-6 and TRBJ1-1; 7 bases are a match to TRBD1. The germline gives CDR1 SGHVS, CDR2 FNYEAQ. Trimming cost V 0 bases and J 8 bases; bases outside gene matches: 3. This CDR3 is built from 13 residues. The CDR3 sequence: CASSLARDSEAFF. CDR3 sequence (DNA): TGTGCCAGCAGCTTAGCGCGGGACAGCGAAGCTTTCTTT.

In this sample, this clone turned up many times. The chain links TRBV27 to TRBJ2-3; D uncertain. The V and J ends lost 3 bases and 1 base respectively, with 5 bases between them. The CDR3 covers 13 residues. Germline V lookup: CDR1 MNHEY, CDR2 SMNVEV (reference sequence). CDR3 loop: CASSFRGTDTQYF. The DNA of the CDR3 is TGTGCCAGCAGTTTTCGGGGCACAGATACGCAGTATTTT.

The J gene is TRBJ1-2, the V gene TRBV5-8; D is possibly TRBD1 (5 bases). The V end lost 4 bases, the J end lost 7 bases, and 14 bases lay between the germline ends. This CDR3 has 13 residues. Looked up from germline, CDR1 is SGHTS and CDR2 is YDEGEE. CDR3 sequence: CASSLTQGSGYTF. The CDR3 DNA sequence: TGTGCCAGCAGCCTTACTCAGGGCAGTGGCTACACCTTC.

The chain couples TRBV9 to TRBJ2-3; D may be TRBD2 (6 bases). This CDR3 has 18 amino acids. V was clipped by 0 bases and J by 0 bases, with 17 bases between them. Germline CDR1 SGDLS, CDR2 YYNGEE. The CDR3 nucleotides are TGTGCCAGCAGCGTAGCTACCGGGACTTACCTAAGCACAGATACGCAGTATTTT. Residues: CASSVATGTYLSTDTQYF.

Here the CDR3 reads CASSQGLGSEETQYF. In nucleotides, the CDR3 is TGTGCCAGCAGCCAGGGCTTGGGGAGCGAAGAGACCCAGTACTTC. The chain carries TRBV3-1 (or the pseudogene TRBV3-2) and TRBJ2-5; possible D gene TRBD2, 5 bases. V dropped 3 bases and J dropped 3 bases, with 14 bases sitting between them. The germline V gene encodes CDR1 LGHDT and CDR2 YNNKEL (reference sequence). The CDR3 extends over 15 amino acids.

V gene TRBV7-2 combines with J gene TRBJ1-2; D call uncertain. Germline lookup yields CDR1 SGHTA and CDR2 FQGNSA. V was clipped by 0 bases and J by 0 bases, with 11 bases between them. The CDR3 extends over 16 amino acids. The CDR3 is CASSLAAGSPNYGYTF. The CDR3 region has the DNA TGTGCCAGCAGCTTAGCTGCAGGCTCTCCTAACTATGGCTACACCTTC.

The rearrangement uses TRBV2 and TRBJ2-3; D call uncertain. Looked up from germline, CDR1 is SNHLY and CDR2 is FYNNEI. V was cut by 2 bases and J by 2 bases, with 11 bases left in between. CDR3 length equals 15 residues. The CDR3 here is CASSEMFQNTDTQYF. In DNA form, the CDR3 reads TGTGCCAGCAGTGAAATGTTCCAGAACACAGATACGCAGTATTTT.

In the case of this clone: Other DNA sequences from this sample encode an identical CDR3 as well. The chain carries TRBV18 and TRBJ1-1; D is ambiguous. V was shortened by 2 bases and J by 4 bases, with 5 bases between the two germline ends. From germline, CDR1 is KGHSH and CDR2 LQKENI. The CDR3 is 12 residues long. The CDR3 region has the DNA TGTGCCAGCTCACCAGTCAGCACTGAAGCTTTCTTT. It specifies CASSPVSTEAFF.

The V gene is TRBV15, the J gene TRBJ2-3; D unresolved. The germline V and J ends were trimmed by 4 bases and 4 bases, with 6 bases remaining between them. The CDR3 spans 12 residues. The germline CDR1 and CDR2 sequences are LNHNV and YYDKDF (reference sequence). The CDR3 DNA follows: TGTGCCACCAGCATACACGCAGATACGCAGTATTTT. It codes for CATSIHADTQYF.

The chain employs TRBV5-1 and TRBJ2-7; perhaps TRBD1 as D (5 bases). From germline, CDR1 is SGHRS and CDR2 YFSETQ. The CDR3 spans 16 residues. V dropped 0 bases and J dropped 0 bases, with 13 bases sitting between them. DNA of the CDR3: TGCGCCAGCAGCTTGGATCCGGACACGGGCTCCTACGAGCAGTACTTC. This gives the protein CASSLDPDTGSYEQYF.

The chain combines TRBV7-2 with TRBJ2-2, with D perhaps matching TRBD1 (6 bases). Germline assignment: CDR1 SGHTA and CDR2 FQGNSA. CDR3 size: 16 residues. V was clipped by 6 bases and J by 2 bases, with 16 bases between them. CDR3 nucleotide sequence: TGTGCCAGCAGACTGACAGGAGGAGGAAACACCGGGGAGCTGTTTTTT. Translated, it gives CASRLTGGGNTGELFF.

The chain joins TRBV5-1 to TRBJ2-3, with D unclear. The V and J ends lost 0 bases and 5 bases respectively, with 13 bases between them. The CDR3 is made up of 15 amino acids. From germline, CDR1 is SGHRS and CDR2 YFSETQ. In nucleotides, the CDR3 is TGCGCCAGCAGCTTGGACCCCTCGGGTGGAGATACGCAGTATTTT. It is translated as CASSLDPSGGDTQYF.

This chain connects TRBV20-1 to TRBJ2-5, with 8 nucleotides matching TRBD1. After removal of 3 bases from V and 1 base from J, the junction contained 1 base not matched to a gene. Germline V lookup: CDR1 DFQATT, CDR2 SNEGSKA (reference sequence). This CDR3 spans 13 amino acids. CDR3 nucleotides: TGCAGTGCTAGTCAGGGGGCCCAAGAGACCCAGTACTTC. This sequence encodes CSASQGAQETQYF.

V and J are TRBV9 and TRBJ2-5; 8 bases are shared with TRBD1. The CDR3 sequence is 14 residues long. Trimming removed 0 bases from V and 4 bases from J; junction bases left unmatched: 2. The V gene's germline CDR1 is SGDLS and CDR2 YYNGEE. The CDR3 DNA sequence: TGTGCCAGCAGCGTAGGGGGGACAGGAGAGACCCAGTACTTC. Translation gives CASSVGGTGETQYF. Full variable domain (outside the CDR3, taken from reference TRBV9 and TRBJ2-5): DSGVTQTPKHLITATGQRVTLRCSPRSGDLSVYWYQQSLDQGLQFLIQYYNGEERAKGNILERFSAQQFPDLHSELNLSSLELGDSALYFCASSVGGTGETQYFGPGTRLLVL.

The chain carries TRBV6-1 and TRBJ2-2; D may be TRBD2 (5 bases). This CDR3 has 15 amino acids. Germline lookup yields CDR1 MNHNS and CDR2 SASEGT. The V and J ends lost 8 bases and 1 base respectively, with 14 bases between them. CDR3 nucleotides: TGTGCCAGCCTAGGGTCTAGCCAGAACACCGGGGAGCTGTTTTTT. Translated, it gives CASLGSSQNTGELFF.

The genes are TRBV13 and TRBJ2-7; 10 bases match TRBD2. Germline CDR1 reads PRHDT; CDR2 reads FYEKMQ (reference sequence). The CDR3 spans 15 residues. The ends lost 2 bases at V and 6 bases at J; junction bases unmatched: 7. The CDR3 sequence: CASSLIAGGRGEQYF. The CDR3 coding sequence is TGTGCCAGCAGCTTAATAGCGGGGGGAAGAGGCGAGCAGTACTTC. The whole variable domain, remainder taken from reference TRBV13 and TRBJ2-7, is AAGVIQSPRHLIKEKRETATLKCYPIPRHDTVYWYQQGPGQDPQFLISFYEKMQSDKGSIPDRFSAQQFSDYHSELNMSSLELGDSALYFCASSLIAGGRGEQYFGPGTRLTVT.